This passage covers 2 T cell receptor beta chains from one sample sequenced in a study of blood T cells in healthy people across ages. Through a sample-barcoded 5' primer and a J-beta primer mix, a second PCR was run for roughly 6 to 11 cycles. TCRdb used MiXCR to reprocess the 5' RACE reads, holding one entry per CDR3 protein. Of some 1.4 million distinct CDR3 sequences in the sample, approximately 40% were seen once. Material: blood. The receptors stem from a woman aged 18-29 years in good health.

This chain connects TRBV4-1 to TRBJ2-7; D gene unclear. The V end was cut by 3 bases, the J end by 5 bases, with 8 bases between. There are 12 residues in the CDR3. Per the germline V gene, CDR1 is MGHRA and CDR2 is YSYEKL. The CDR3 reads CASSHDLHEQYF. CDR3 nucleotides: TGCGCCAGCAGCCACGATTTGCACGAGCAGTACTTC.

This clonotype appeared many times. Here the CDR3 DNA reads TGTGCCAGCAGTCGTCTGAACACTGAAGCTTTCTTT. Encoded protein: CASSRLNTEAFF. V and J are TRBV2 and TRBJ1-1; D gene ambiguous. The germline V and J ends were trimmed by 5 bases and 0 bases, with 4 bases remaining between them. The germline V gene encodes CDR1 SNHLY and CDR2 FYNNEI. The CDR3 covers 12 residues.